These T cell receptor beta chains were read from a single sample in a study of cytomegalovirus exposure and HLA in healthy donors. Libraries were prepared by immunoSEQ multiplex PCR; TCRdb keeps only in-frame clonotypes and omits some of them. The sample table sets out fewer than 85,000 clones. Input material: PBMCs. All receptors come from a female donor in good health and CMV-seropositive. CDR3s include the opening cysteine and the closing phenylalanine or tryptophan. D genes are given only for firm matches.

J: TRBJ2-5
D: TRBD2
V: TRBV7-9
CDR3: CASSLPGLVETQYF
DNA: TGTGCCAGCAGCTTACCGGGACTAGTGGAGACCCAGTACTTC

J: TRBJ2-5
D: NA
V: TRBV7-9
CDR3: CASSPGGRTQYF
DNA: TGTGCCAGCAGCCCAGGAGGCAGGACCCAGTACTTC

J: TRBJ2-7
D: NA
V: TRBV11-3
CDR3: CASSLAGGLEEQYF
DNA: TGTGCCAGCAGCTTAGCGGGTGGTTTAGAGGAGCAGTACTTC

J: TRBJ2-7
D: NA
V: TRBV7-9
CDR3: CASMSGNHEQYF
DNA: TGTGCCAGCATGTCAGGTAACCACGAGCAGTACTTC

J: TRBJ2-7
D: NA
V: TRBV7-9
CDR3: CASSTRPGSTYEQYF
DNA: TGTGCCAGCAGCACCCGTCCAGGGTCCACCTACGAGCAGTACTTC

J: TRBJ2-7
D: TRBD1
V: TRBV27
CDR3: CASRPIRNRDSSYEQYF
DNA: TGTGCCAGCAGACCGATAAGAAACCGGGACAGCTCCTACGAGCAGTACTTC

J: TRBJ2-7
D: TRBD2
V: TRBV4-3
CDR3: CASSQISGGNEQYF
DNA: TGCGCCAGCAGCCAAATATCGGGAGGTAACGAGCAGTACTTC

J: TRBJ1-5
D: TRBD1
V: TRBV7-8
CDR3: CASSGFTGGNQPQHF
DNA: TGTGCCAGCAGCGGGTTCACAGGGGGCAATCAGCCCCAGCATTTT

J: TRBJ1-2
D: NA
V: TRBV6-1
CDR3: CASSLGAVAGYGYTF
DNA: TGTGCCAGCAGTTTGGGGGCCGTAGCGGGCTATGGCTACACCTTC

J: TRBJ2-7
D: TRBD1
V: TRBV10-3
CDR3: CAIRETGGKEQYF
DNA: TGTGCCATCAGAGAGACAGGGGGAAAAGAGCAGTACTTC

J: TRBJ2-5
D: NA
V: TRBV18
CDR3: CASSPPGLETQYF
DNA: TGTGCCAGCTCACCCCCCGGTTTGGAGACCCAGTACTTC

J: TRBJ2-7
D: NA
V: TRBV11-2
CDR3: CASSLVGTYEQYF
DNA: TGTGCCAGCAGCTTAGTCGGGACCTACGAGCAGTACTTC

J: TRBJ2-6
D: NA
V: TRBV7-9
CDR3: CASSPWAGSGANVLTF
DNA: TGTGCCAGCAGCCCTTGGGCCGGCTCTGGGGCCAACGTCCTGACTTTC

J: TRBJ2-7
D: NA
V: TRBV18
CDR3: CASSPGTNSYEQYF
DNA: TGTGCCAGCTCACCTGGGACAAACTCCTACGAGCAGTACTTC

J: TRBJ2-5
D: NA
V: TRBV6-5
CDR3: CASSYDSQETQYF
DNA: TGTGCCAGCAGTTACGACAGCCAAGAGACCCAGTACTTC

J: TRBJ2-3
D: TRBD2
V: TRBV5-1
CDR3: CASSLGAGGSTDTQYF
DNA: TGCGCCAGCAGCTTGGGCGCGGGGGGGAGCACAGATACGCAGTATTTT

J: TRBJ2-5
D: NA
V: TRBV5-6
CDR3: CASSLEYSQETQYF
DNA: TGTGCCAGCAGCTTGGAGTACAGCCAAGAGACCCAGTACTTC

J: TRBJ1-5
D: NA
V: TRBV7-2
CDR3: CASSFDSAQPQHF
DNA: TGTGCCAGCAGCTTCGACAGTGCTCAGCCCCAGCATTTT

J: TRBJ2-5
D: TRBD1
V: TRBV19
CDR3: CASSPGQGWETQYF
DNA: TGTGCCAGTAGTCCGGGACAGGGCTGGGAGACCCAGTACTTC

J: TRBJ2-1
D: NA
V: TRBV14
CDR3: CASSRGSRSNEQFF
DNA: TGTGCCAGCAGCCGCGGGTCTCGGAGCAATGAGCAGTTCTTC